The 8 T cell receptor beta chains reported below all come from one sample, sequenced in a study of control samples from healthy donors and cancer patients. Measured with immunoSEQ multiplex PCR; TCRdb has only the in-frame clones, and not every one. The table has over 150,000 clones, under 95% seen once. The specimen sequenced was blood. The receptors stem from a woman between 18 and 30 years old in good health.

The chain employs TRBV28 and TRBJ1-2; no clear D. The CDR3 has 14 residues. Germline-derived CDR1 and CDR2 are MDHEN and SYDVKM. V lost 6 bases to trimming and J lost 4 bases, with 15 bases between them. Here the CDR3 reads CASSPGSELYGYTF. CDR3 DNA: TGTGCCAGCAGCCCTGGTTCTGAACTCTATGGCTACACCTTC.

The chain links TRBV7-9 to TRBJ2-7; 8 bases line up with TRBD2. The germline V gene has CDR1 SEHNR and CDR2 FQNEAQ (reference sequence). The CDR3 consists of 16 residues. The junction had 9 bases not matched to a gene; V was cut back by 1 base and J by 4 bases. The CDR3 nucleotides are TGTGCCAGCAGCTTAGGCGGGCTAGCGGGTTCATACGAGCAGTACTTC. Translated, it gives CASSLGGLAGSYEQYF.

The gene calls are TRBV4-1 and TRBJ1-6; perhaps TRBD1 as D (6 bases). Germline V gene lookup returns CDR1 MGHRA and CDR2 YSYEKL. The V gene lost 2 bases and the J gene lost 5 bases, with 13 bases spanning the gap. The CDR3 length is 16 residues. DNA of the CDR3: TGCGCCAGCAGCCAACCTCTACGGACAGATAATTCACCCCTCCACTTT. Its translation: CASSQPLRTDNSPLHF.

This chain's CDR3 is CASHSQGNEKLFF. CDR3 nucleotide sequence: TGCGCCAGCCATTCACAGGGGAATGAAAAACTGTTTTTT. The V gene is TRBV4-1, the J gene TRBJ1-4; 7 bases align to TRBD1. The V gene end was trimmed by 8 bases and the J gene end by 5 bases; junction bases not matched to a gene: 5. Germline-derived CDR1 and CDR2 are MGHRA and YSYEKL. The CDR3 covers 13 residues.

The chain carries TRBV11-1 and TRBJ1-1, with D uncertain. Germline V CDR1 and CDR2: SGHAT, FQDESV (reference sequence). The V end lost 3 bases, the J end lost 5 bases, and 10 bases lay between the germline ends. The CDR3 extends over 13 amino acids. The CDR3 DNA sequence: TGTGCCAGCAGCTTTAATTCGGGAACTGAAGCTTTCTTT. It encodes CASSFNSGTEAFF. The variable domain in full, completed from reference TRBV11-1 and TRBJ1-1, reads EAEVAQSPRYKITEKSQAVAFWCDPISGHATLYWYRQILGQGPELLVQFQDESVVDDSQLPKDRFSAERLKGVDSTLKIQPAELGDSAMYLCASSFNSGTEAFFGQGTRLTVV.

The chain joins TRBV25-1 to TRBJ2-5, with D unclear. CDR3 length: 10 amino acids. The ends were cut back, 5 bases at V and 5 bases at J, with 3 bases in the middle. Germline lookup yields CDR1 MGHDK and CDR2 SYGVNS. For the CDR3, the DNA is TGTGCCAGCAGTTTGGAGACCCAGTACTTC. It yields the protein CASSLETQYF.

CDR3 region: CASSPGHLNTEAFF. The CDR3 coding sequence is TGCGCCAGCAGCCCGGGACACCTGAACACTGAAGCTTTCTTT. This chain uses TRBV5-1 with TRBJ1-1; D might be TRBD1 (6 bases). Trimming took 4 bases from V and 0 from J, leaving 10 bases between them. There are 14 residues in the CDR3. Germline CDR1 and CDR2: SGHRS and YFSETQ.

The gene calls are TRBV19 and TRBJ1-3; D uncertain. CDR1 and CDR2 from the germline V gene are LNHDA and SQIVND (reference sequence). Trimming shortened V by 7 bases and J by 4 bases, and 14 bases separated the two germline ends. The CDR3 length is 14 residues. CDR3 region: CASTQLGGGNTIYF. The CDR3, as DNA: TGTGCCAGTACCCAACTTGGAGGGGGAAACACCATATATTTT.